The source of this T cell receptor (beta chain) is a study of T cells after yellow fever vaccination. Overall study findings and caveats: The secondary response showed a weaker magnitude and a faster peak, day 5 versus 15. There was a small share of clonotypes that showed up in both the CD4 and CD8 compartments.

V was shortened by 0 bases and J by 11 bases, with 8 bases between the two germline ends. Germline CDR1 is MGHDK and CDR2 is SYGVNS. This CDR3 spans 12 amino acids. This clonotype was seen only once. As yet, its antigen is unknown. TCR cDNA was made by 5'RACE template switching, adding a universal primer site and UMIs. TCRdb analysed the 5' RACE reads with MiXCR anew, one entry per CDR3 protein. The table lists roughly 260,000 distinct CDR3 sequences, around 13% of them singletons. The chain carries TRBV25-1 and TRBJ2-1; the D gene is possibly TRBD1 (5 bases). This clonotype originated in a man aged 25-40 years who received the YFV17D yellow fever vaccine. The specimen was CD4+ T cells sorted from PBMCs, collected 45 days after the yellow fever booster vaccination. The CDR3 coding sequence is TGTGCCAGCAGTGAATATGCAGGGAAGCAGTTCTTC. This encodes CASSEYAGKQFF.